The rows below give T cell receptor beta chains drawn from one sample of a study of CD8+CD57+ T cells in acquired aplastic anemia. MiXCR, run by TCRdb on the reads, gives a single entry per CDR3 protein. The sample includes 250,000 to 300,000 distinct CDR3 sequences, under 65% of them seen just once. Sequencing used sorted CD4+, CD8+, or CD8+CD57+ T cells (not recorded which) from PBMCs. Receptors were obtained from a human donor with aplastic anemia. The CDR3 runs from the conserved cysteine through the conserved F or W.

V | CDR3
TRBV7-2 | CASSLVRLAGETQYF
TRBV29-1 | CSVEVGQGAMSYGYTF
TRBV19 | CASSIEGYSNEQFF
TRBV9 | CASSAHQGQGYEQYF
TRBV5-6 | CASSLGRGQGAKIVYNEQFF
TRBV24-1 | CATSDPRDDYNEQFF
TRBV6-2/TRBV6-3 | CASRGSWETQYF
TRBV18 | CASSPPGTSGGVEQYF
TRBV5-4 | CASSSTGTGTDTQYF
TRBV7-2 | CASSSRQGAAYEQFF